These 9 T cell receptor beta chains were all obtained from the same sample, sequenced in a study of human T cells and chemical hapten exposure. This sample's time point: patch test 1, 2 weeks after DPC sensitization. Described treatment: therapeutic diphenylcyclopropenone sensitization with weekly scalp DPC. TCRdb re-analysed the RACE reads in MiXCR, keeping a single row per CDR3 protein. The table lists some 350,000 distinct CDR3 sequences, 6% to 8.5% of them singletons, with around 8.4% in the top ten. Sequenced material: whole blood, taken in connection with sensitization to the hapten diphenylcyclopropenone (DPC). These receptors originate from a woman aged 18-29 years with alopecia areata. Some clones in this sample may be carry-over from other donors' samples.

The genes are TRBV6-1 and TRBJ2-7; D is possibly TRBD1 (6 bases). Per germline, CDR1 MNHNS and CDR2 SASEGT. Between the trimmed V and J ends, which lost 6 bases and 0 bases, there was a span of 15 bases. There are 15 residues in the CDR3. The CDR3 loop is CASSQGSSSSYEQYF. The CDR3 nucleotides read TGTGCCAGCAGCCAGGGGTCCTCCAGCTCCTACGAGCAGTACTTC.

This clonotype was counted a few times. The chain combines TRBV20-1 with TRBJ2-3; the match to TRBD2 covers 9 bases. The CDR3 is made up of 15 amino acids. CDR1 DFQATT and CDR2 SNEGSKA come from the germline V gene (reference sequence). The CDR3 DNA is TGCAGCGGGGCGCTAGCGGGGAGTGGGGCAGATACGCAGTATTTT. As protein: CSGALAGSGADTQYF.

The V and J genes are TRBV5-1 and TRBJ1-6; 9 bases agree with TRBD1. V trimming: 0 bases; J trimming: 8 bases; junction bases outside the gene matches: 9. Germline V gene data show CDR1 as SGHRS and CDR2 as YFSETQ. The CDR3 has 17 residues. The CDR3 spells CASSLDGADRGYSPLHF. CDR3 nucleotides: TGCGCCAGCAGCTTGGACGGGGCGGACAGGGGATATTCACCCCTCCACTTT.

This clonotype came up a few times. The rearrangement uses TRBV6-1 and TRBJ2-7; 10 nucleotides match TRBD1. Germline trimming cut 0 bases from V and 2 bases from J; bases unmatched to any gene: 4. Germline-derived CDR1 and CDR2 are MNHNS and SASEGT. The CDR3 runs to 16 residues. CDR3 DNA sequence: TGTGCCAGCAGTGAAGCGGGACAGGGGAAGACCTACGAGCAGTACTTC. Amino acid sequence: CASSEAGQGKTYEQYF.

The chain couples TRBV7-9 to TRBJ2-5; 10 bases are shared with TRBD2. V lost 5 bases to trimming and J lost 2 bases; unmatched junction nucleotides: 5. CDR1 SEHNR and CDR2 FQNEAQ come from the germline V gene (reference sequence). This CDR3 is 15 amino acids long. The CDR3 nucleotides are TGTGCCAGCAGCCGGACTAGCGGAATTCAAGAGACCCAGTACTTC. This sequence encodes CASSRTSGIQETQYF.

The CDR3 sequence: CASSQRLTGRQPQHF. The CDR3 DNA sequence: TGCGCCAGCAGCCAAAGGCTCACAGGGAGACAGCCCCAGCATTTT. The J gene is TRBJ1-5, the V gene TRBV4-3, with D tentatively TRBD1 (6 bases). Germline CDR1 LGHNA, CDR2 YSLEER. Trimming took 2 bases from V and 7 from J, leaving 15 bases between them. The CDR3 totals 15 residues.

This clonotype was counted a few times. The CDR3 coding sequence is TGTGCCAGCAGCAAAGAGTCTAGCGGTGTTGTAGAGACCCAGTACTTC. It is translated as CASSKESSGVVETQYF. This chain links TRBV21-1 with TRBJ2-5; the table's TRBD2 call for D was not verified on the DNA. TRBV21-1 is described as a pseudogene. The CDR3 spans 16 residues.

This clonotype was counted between two and nine times. The chain carries TRBV27 and TRBJ2-5, with a weak D call TRBD2 (6 bases). The germline V gene has CDR1 MNHEY and CDR2 SMNVEV (reference sequence). This CDR3 has 17 residues. V gave up 6 bases and J gave up 3 bases, with 23 bases separating them. CDR3 residues: CASRPEPGGLVEETQYF. The CDR3 nucleotides read TGTGCCAGCAGACCGGAGCCCGGGGGTTTGGTAGAAGAGACCCAGTACTTC.

The sample holds a few counts of this clonotype. The DNA of the CDR3 is TGTGCCAGCAGACGTTCAAGGGACAGGAGCACAGATACGCAGTATTTT. As protein: CASRRSRDRSTDTQYF. The V call is TRBV7-9, the J call TRBJ2-3; TRBD1 aligns across 8 bases. The CDR3 covers 16 residues. J gave up 0 bases and V 6 bases, and 8 bases lay outside the gene matches. Looked up from germline, CDR1 is SEHNR and CDR2 is FQNEAQ (reference sequence).